The T cell receptor beta chain under discussion was sequenced for a study of T cell clones after liver transplantation. Study summary: A pre-transplant mixed lymphocyte reaction with TCRbeta sequencing defined graft-donor-reactive clones followed in post-transplant blood. Standard immunosuppression, with no induction, continued until 12-24 months after transplant. Points from the study as a whole: Graft donor-reactive T cells possibly entered the graft instead of undergoing deletion. Donor-reactive sequences fell more than third party-reactive ones, suggesting partial deletion.

With regard to this clone: Its matching antigen is unknown.

Looked up from germline, CDR1 is SGHVS and CDR2 is FQNEAQ. The J segment lost 5 bases and the V segment lost 2 bases, leaving 5 bases of the junction unmatched. The length of the CDR3 is 15 residues. The method was immunoSEQ multiplex PCR; TCRdb's version includes in-frame clones alone and lacks a portion of them. The profile shows approximately 68,000 clones, under 90% of them singletons. This TCR was recovered from a human donor who received a liver transplant. Sequencing was performed on CD4+ T cells from blood, taken before liver transplant. This chain uses TRBV7-8 with TRBJ2-1; 8 bases map to TRBD1. CDR3 sequence (DNA): TGTGCCAGCAGCTTACAGGGGGCTATCAACAATGAGCAGTTCTTC. This gives the protein CASSLQGAINNEQFF.